This is a list of T cell receptor beta chains from one sample in a study of shared clonotypes between healthy human individuals. Only in-frame clones appear in the TCRdb table, and some are missing; sequencing was by immunoSEQ multiplex PCR. The data contain roughly 570,000 clones, 95% to 98% of them seen just once; the ten biggest clones take up around 0.3%. The sequenced sample was naive CD8+ T cells sorted from blood. The source of these receptors is a man under 40 in good health. Both conserved end residues are part of each CDR3. D genes are given only for firm matches.

>-|TRBJ2-2|TRBV7-9
TGTGCCAGCAGCTTTAGGACCACCGGGACCGGGGAGCTGTTTTTT
CASSFRTTGTGELFF
>-|TRBJ2-7|TRBV18
TGTGCCAGCTCACTCTCCCCGAGACAGGCCCCCTACGAGCAGTACTTC
CASSLSPRQAPYEQYF
>TRBD2|TRBJ2-2|TRBV7-9
TGTGCCAGCAGCTCCCCCTCGACTAGCCCGAACACCGGGGAGCTGTTTTTT
CASSSPSTSPNTGELFF
>TRBD2|TRBJ2-3|TRBV27
TGTGCCAGCAGTTTAACGGGACTAGCGGGAGTGTCCCCCACACCACCAGATACGCAGTATTTT
CASSLTGLAGVSPTPPDTQYF
>-|TRBJ1-2|TRBV4-1
TGCGCCAGCAGCCAAGAAGCTTTGGGGCCTAACTATGGCTACACCTTC
CASSQEALGPNYGYTF
>-|TRBJ1-1|TRBV27
TGTGCCAGCAGGGGCACCGGAGAAGCTTTCTTT
CASRGTGEAFF
>-|TRBJ1-1|TRBV5-4
TGTGCCAGCAGCTTGGTTGGACAGAGCACTGAAGCTTTCTTT
CASSLVGQSTEAFF
>TRBD1|TRBJ1-5|TRBV9
TGTGCCAGCAGCGCCGCCGGGACAGGGAATCAGCCCCAGCATTTT
CASSAAGTGNQPQHF
>-|TRBJ1-2|TRBV2
TGTGCCAGCAGTGAAGCGGCCTCCTATGGCTACACCTTC
CASSEAASYGYTF
>-|TRBJ1-2|TRBV5-1
TGCGCCAGCAGCCATTTACTCCAGGGAATCACTAACTATGGCTACACCTTC
CASSHLLQGITNYGYTF